This TCR beta chain emerged from a study of T cells in Graves' hyperthyroidism and ophthalmopathy. Germline V CDR1 and CDR2: LNHNV, YYDKDF (reference sequence). V lost 3 bases to trimming and J lost 4 bases; unmatched junction nucleotides: 3. There are 14 residues in the CDR3. Across 18 months, stable Graves' hyperthyroidism was marked by no progression to ophthalmopathy. RNA transcripts yielded amplified TCR beta CDR3 regions. The HTBI set primed first-round TCR CDR3 RT-PCR. Via MiXCR, TCRdb re-called the multiplex PCR reads, giving one row per CDR3 protein. The top ten hold around 7.7% of the sample, which has around 580,000 distinct CDR3 sequences, approximately 44% seen once.

The receptor comes from a woman between 18 and 30 years old with Graves' hyperthyroidism. The chain recombines TRBV15 with TRBJ2-7; 10 positions agree with TRBD1. The sample was peripheral blood or thyroid tissue (not recorded which). CDR3 nucleotides: TGTGCCACCAGCAGCTTGGGACAGGGGTACGAGCAGTACTTC. Residues: CATSSLGQGYEQYF.